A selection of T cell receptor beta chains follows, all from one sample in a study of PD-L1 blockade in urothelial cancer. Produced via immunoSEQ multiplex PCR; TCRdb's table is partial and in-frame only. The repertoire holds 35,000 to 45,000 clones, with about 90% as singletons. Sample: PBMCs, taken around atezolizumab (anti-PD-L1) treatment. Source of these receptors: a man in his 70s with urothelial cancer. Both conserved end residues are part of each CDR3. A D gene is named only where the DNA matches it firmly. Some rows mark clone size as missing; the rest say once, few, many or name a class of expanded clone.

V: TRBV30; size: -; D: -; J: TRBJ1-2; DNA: TGTGCCTGGACTACGAGGTTAGGCCTCAGTGGCTACACCTTC; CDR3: CAWTTRLGLSGYTF
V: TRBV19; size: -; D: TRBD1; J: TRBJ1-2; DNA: TGTGCCAGTAGTATGACAGGGCCCTATGGCTACACCTTC; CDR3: CASSMTGPYGYTF
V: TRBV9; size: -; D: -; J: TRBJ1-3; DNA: TGTGCCAGCAGCCCCGCGACAGTCTCTGGAAACACCATATATTTT; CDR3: CASSPATVSGNTIYF
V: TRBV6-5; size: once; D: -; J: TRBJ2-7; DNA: TGTGCCAGCGCGCCGGGGAGTTCCTACGAGCAGTACTTC; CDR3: CASAPGSSYEQYF
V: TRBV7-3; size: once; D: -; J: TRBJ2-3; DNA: TGTGCCAGCAGTGGGCCCGGGGTAGATACGCAGTATTTT; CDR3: CASSGPGVDTQYF
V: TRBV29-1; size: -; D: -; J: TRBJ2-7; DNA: TGCAGCGTCCTCACCCTGACAGCTCCCTCCTACGAGCAGTACTTC; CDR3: CSVLTLTAPSYEQYF
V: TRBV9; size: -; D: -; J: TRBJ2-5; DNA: TGTGCCAGCAGCGTATCTTCGATAGGGGGTGGCGGAGAGACCCAGTACTTC; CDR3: CASSVSSIGGGGETQYF
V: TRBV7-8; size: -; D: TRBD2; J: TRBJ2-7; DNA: TGTGCCAGCAGCTTAGGGACTAGCTCCTGGAGCTCCTACGAGCAGTACTTC; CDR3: CASSLGTSSWSSYEQYF
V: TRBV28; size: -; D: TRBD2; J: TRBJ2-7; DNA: TGTGCCAGCAGCCACGGGACTAGCGGATACTTC; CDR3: CASSHGTSGYF
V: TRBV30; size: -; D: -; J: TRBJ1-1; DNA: TGTGCCTGGAGTGGGAGGGTGGACACTGAAGCTTTCTTT; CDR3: CAWSGRVDTEAFF
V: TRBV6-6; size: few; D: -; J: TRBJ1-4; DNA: TGTGCCAGCAGCGCAGGGAGGACCGCGACTAATGAAAAACTGTTTTTT; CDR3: CASSAGRTATNEKLFF
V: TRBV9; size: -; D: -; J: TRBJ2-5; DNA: TGTGCCAGCAGCGTATCAGGGAAGGAGACCCAGTACTTC; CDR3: CASSVSGKETQYF
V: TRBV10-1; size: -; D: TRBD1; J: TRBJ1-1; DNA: TGCGCCAGCAGTGACCAGGGGGCGGCTGAAGCTTTCTTT; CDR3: CASSDQGAAEAFF